The clone carrying this T cell receptor (beta chain) was seen a handful of times. The antigen is not known. These data originate in a study of identical twins. Regarding the study as a whole: In beta out-of-frame sequences, the excess sharing between twins was weaker. Twins shared out-of-frame alpha sequences with excess low generation probability.

Germline V lookup: CDR1 LGHDT, CDR2 YNNKEL (reference sequence). This CDR3 contains 14 residues. The V end was cut by 3 bases, the J end by 0 bases, with 8 bases between. TCRdb recomputed calls from the 5' RACE reads with MiXCR, one row per CDR3 protein. The repertoire consists of approximately 530,000 distinct CDR3 sequences, with around 20% occurring once and the leading ten covering 0.48%. These same data were also listed under a study on yellow fever vaccine responses in identical twins.

This chain joins TRBV3-1 and TRBJ1-1; D is unclear. This receptor was obtained from a woman younger than 30 in good health. Source material: CD4+ T cells sorted from blood. The CDR3 DNA reads as TGTGCCAGCAGCCAGAACAGCATGAACACTGAAGCTTTCTTT. Amino acid sequence: CASSQNSMNTEAFF.